The entry below gives a single T cell receptor beta chain sequence along with its context. Which antigen it targets is not known. Per-base quality was not reported, and no clone a single base away is much larger than it. The cysteine opens and the phenylalanine closes a CDR3 of 18 amino acids. Just the 54-base CDR3 DNA is kept, in frame starting at base 1. CDR1 and CDR2, looked up from the germline V gene (reference sequence), are LNHNV and YYDKDF. V and J lose 0 bases and 2 bases, and a span of 17 bases separates them. Participants in the prospective study were enrolled through a virtual design, were aged roughly 18 to 90 years, and lived in approximately 24 United States geographic areas. Cohort assignment in the prospective study relied on participant-reported clinical history from a screening survey and a study questionnaire. Exposed participants had been in contact, within 2 weeks of entering the study, with a person who had a PCR-confirmed or clinician-diagnosed case of COVID-19. In the prospective study, mobile phlebotomists collected whole blood, serum and a nasopharyngeal or oropharyngeal swab from each participant. Participants in the prospective study had the option to provide additional blood draws and questionnaires over an approximately 2-month period. Blood samples from the prospective study were shipped frozen or at room temperature prior to DNA extraction.

This specimen belongs to a study of blood T cell repertoires in COVID-19 (dated by TCRdb to 2020 to 2022). General notes on the study: The collaborator samples originated in the United States, Italy and Spain and spanned the acute and convalescent phases of COVID-19. Where available, HLA class I and class II types were obtained from metadata supplied by the sample provider rather than from assay-based typing. Sample metadata almost always included a de-identified subject ID, COVID-19 status, age in years and sex. The dataset comprised deeply sampled blood TCRbeta repertoires from subjects exposed to, actively infected with, or recovered from COVID-19. The material from the prospective study consisted of cDNA or gDNA derived from T cells, B-cell-depleted T cells, or PBMCs. The repertoires were made available in a free public database intended to serve as a resource for research on the immune response to SARS-CoV-2. The samples were drawn from two sources: the first 160 participants of the ongoing ImmuneRACE study, and 950 to 1,500 subjects contributed by 6 global collaborators.

On the study overall, not on this receptor specifically: The quantity of clinical and demographic metadata differed by source and by participant and was supplied without curation.

TCRbeta CDR3 regions were amplified from genomic DNA by means of the immunoSEQ Assay, a bias-controlled multiplex PCR. The authors processed their data as follows. The number of nucleated cells in each sample was estimated from the amplification of reference gene primers within the assay. To quantify the absolute abundance of each unique TCRbeta CDR3 rearrangement, sequence reads were collapsed and filtered. For each sample, productive Simpson clonality was calculated as the square root of Simpson's diversity index over productive rearrangements. TCRdb retrieved this table from immuneACCESS and kept in-frame rearrangements only. Not all clones are present; in checked studies, unresolved V genes account for under half, and no reason is known for the remainder. V, J and clone size are taken as reported in that table, and D and trimming were inferred from the DNA itself. Present in this sample are 350,000 to 500,000 clones, nearly 90% of which were seen just once. Jointly, the top ten make up approximately 1.5% of the sample.

Source material: PBMCs or T cells enriched from blood (not recorded which). The chain is encoded by TRBV15 joined to TRBJ2-1; the D gene identity is not certain. The TCR sequence derives from a woman aged 18-35 years who had been exposed to COVID-19. The DNA is as follows: TGTGCCACCAGCAGAGAGCAGGCTGGGTTTCTCCCCTACAATGAGCAGTTCTTC. It encodes CATSREQAGFLPYNEQFF.